The 9 T cell receptor beta chains below all came from one sample that was sequenced in a study of blood T cell repertoires in COVID-19. The repertoire was sequenced with immunoSEQ multiplex PCR; TCRdb's copy has only in-frame clones and lacks some. The repertoire holds approximately 220,000 clones, with 85% to 90% as singletons. Sequenced input: peripheral blood. The receptors here all came from a man over 45 with acute or convalescent COVID-19.

The chain links TRBV7-2 to TRBJ1-1, with 8 bases fitting TRBD1. J lost 5 bases, V lost 2 bases, and 1 base had no gene match. The CDR3 length is 13 residues. Germline-derived CDR1 and CDR2 are SGHTA and FQGNSA. The CDR3 sequence: CASSLYRGTEAFF. The CDR3 bases are TGTGCCAGCAGCTTATACAGGGGGACTGAAGCTTTCTTT.

V usage is TRBV5-5 and J usage is TRBJ1-5; no clear D. Germline V gene data show CDR1 as SGHKS and CDR2 as YYEKEE (reference sequence). The V end lost 4 bases, the J end lost 0 bases, and 11 bases lay between the germline ends. The CDR3 runs to 15 residues. CDR3: CASSQAHVSNQPQHF. In DNA, the CDR3 is TGTGCCAGCAGCCAGGCACACGTTAGCAATCAGCCCCAGCATTTT.

This clone has more than one count but fewer than ten. The same CDR3 also results from other DNA sequences found in this sample. This rearrangement joins TRBV28 to TRBJ1-2; D not certain. Trimming stripped 2 bases from V and 5 bases from J, with 6 bases between. Germline lookup yields CDR1 MDHEN and CDR2 SYDVKM. There are 12 residues in the CDR3. The CDR3 loop is CASSLRGYGYTF. The DNA of the CDR3 is TGTGCCAGCAGTTTACGAGGGTATGGCTACACCTTC.

This clone appeared a single time. The chain recombines TRBV7-9 with TRBJ1-6; 9 nucleotides line up with TRBD1. The J segment lost 7 bases and the V segment lost 6 bases, leaving 7 bases of the junction unmatched. Germline CDR1 and CDR2: SEHNR and FQNEAQ (reference sequence). The CDR3 is 15 amino acids. The CDR3 DNA reads TGTGCCAGCAGAGGGACAGGGTGGGAGAATTCACCCCTCCACTTT. Residues: CASRGTGWENSPLHF.

This chain uses TRBV19 with TRBJ2-6; TRBD2 might be the D (5 bases). The CDR3 consists of 16 residues. V shed 10 bases and J shed 1 base, with 17 bases lying between them. Germline V gene data show CDR1 as LNHDA and CDR2 as SQIVND (reference sequence). The CDR3 reads CATLGDSFSGANVLTF. In DNA form, the CDR3 reads TGTGCCACATTGGGAGATTCCTTTTCTGGGGCCAACGTCCTGACTTTC.

The chain carries TRBV3-1 (or the pseudogene TRBV3-2) and TRBJ1-3, with 9 positions matching TRBD1. The V and J ends lost 4 bases and 1 base, in that order; junction bases with no gene match: 5. CDR3 length: 16 residues. Germline-derived CDR1 and CDR2 are LGHDT and YNNKEL (reference sequence). DNA of the CDR3: TGTGCCAGCAGCCTCACAGGGGGCGCTTCTGGAAACACCATATATTTT. It codes for CASSLTGGASGNTIYF.

This rearrangement joins TRBV19 to TRBJ1-4; 9 nucleotides align to TRBD1. Trimming cost V 9 bases and J 7 bases; bases outside gene matches: 9. CDR3 length: 14 residues. Germline V gives CDR1 LNHDA, CDR2 SQIVND (reference sequence). CDR3 coding DNA: TGTGCCAGCGATCCGGGACAGGGTGGTGAAAAACTGTTTTTT. This codes for CASDPGQGGEKLFF. The full variable domain, with the rest looked up from reference TRBV19 and TRBJ1-4, is DGGITQSPKYLFRKEGQNVTLSCEQNLNHDAMYWYRQDPGQGLRLIYYSQIVNDFQKGDIAEGYSVSREKKESFPLTVTSAQKNPTAFYLCASDPGQGGEKLFFGSGTQLSVL.

The V call is TRBV6-1, the J call TRBJ2-6; D is perhaps TRBD2 (5 bases). Germline V lookup: CDR1 MNHNS, CDR2 SASEGT. The length of the CDR3 is 16 residues. The V end lost 4 bases, the J end lost 0 bases, and 10 bases lay between the germline ends. This chain's CDR3 is CASSGYTSSGANVLTF. The CDR3 coding sequence is TGTGCCAGCAGTGGTTATACTAGCTCTGGGGCCAACGTCCTGACTTTC.

The chain couples TRBV6-5 to TRBJ2-7; perhaps TRBD1 as D (6 bases). The CDR3 extends over 15 amino acids. The germline V and J ends were trimmed by 1 base and 3 bases, with 13 bases remaining between them. Germline values: CDR1 MNHEY, CDR2 SVGAGI. In DNA form, the CDR3 reads TGTGCCAGCAGTTACTTACAGGGTGGGAGCTACGAGCAGTACTTC. This encodes CASSYLQGGSYEQYF.